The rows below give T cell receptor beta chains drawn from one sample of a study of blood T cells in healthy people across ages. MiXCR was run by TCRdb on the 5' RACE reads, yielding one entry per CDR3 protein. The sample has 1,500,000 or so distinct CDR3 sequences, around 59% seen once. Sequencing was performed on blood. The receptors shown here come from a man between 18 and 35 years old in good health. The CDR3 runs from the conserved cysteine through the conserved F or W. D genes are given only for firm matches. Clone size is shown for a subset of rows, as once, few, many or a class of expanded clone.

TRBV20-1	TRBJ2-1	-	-	CSAGDSQTLSNEQFF	TGCAGTGCTGGGGACTCCCAAACTCTTTCCAATGAGCAGTTCTTC
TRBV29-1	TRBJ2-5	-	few	CSVERDPTQETQYF	TGCAGCGTGGAGAGGGACCCCACGCAAGAGACCCAGTACTTC
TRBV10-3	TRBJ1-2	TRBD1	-	CAISPRDRGYGYTF	TGTGCCATCAGCCCCCGGGACAGGGGCTATGGCTACACCTTC
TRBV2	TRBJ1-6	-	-	CASSDPGQSSYNSPLHF	TGTGCCAGCAGTGACCCTGGACAGAGCTCCTATAATTCACCCCTCCACTTT
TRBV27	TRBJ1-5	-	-	CASMSGNQPQHF	TGTGCCAGCATGTCGGGCAATCAGCCCCAGCATTTT
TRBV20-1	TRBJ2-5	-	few	CSARGATGSGQYF	TGCAGTGCTAGAGGCGCGACAGGTTCGGGGCAGTACTTC
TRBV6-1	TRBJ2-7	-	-	CASTGDPWGDEQYF	TGTGCCAGCACCGGGGACCCCTGGGGGGACGAGCAGTACTTC
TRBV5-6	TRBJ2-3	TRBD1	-	CASSSTGASTDTQYF	TGTGCCAGCAGCTCGACAGGGGCTAGCACAGATACGCAGTATTTT
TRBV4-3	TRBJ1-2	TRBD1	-	CASSQRDRIDYNYGYTF	TGCGCCAGCAGCCAAAGGGACAGGATAGATTATAACTATGGCTACACCTTC
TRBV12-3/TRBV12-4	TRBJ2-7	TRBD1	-	CASSHPGGHLFYEQYF	TGTGCCAGCAGTCACCCAGGGGGACACCTATTCTACGAGCAGTACTTC
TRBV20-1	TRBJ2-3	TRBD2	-	CSARDPGASGGGGTDTQYF	TGCAGTGCTAGAGATCCGGGGGCTAGCGGGGGGGGAGGCACAGATACGCAGTATTTT
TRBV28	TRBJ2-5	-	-	CASSSRGFPEETQYF	TGTGCCAGCAGTTCAAGGGGCTTTCCAGAAGAGACCCAGTACTTC
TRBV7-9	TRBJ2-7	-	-	CASSFTGPLGDRTNEQYF	TGTGCCAGCAGCTTTACGGGGCCCCTTGGCGATCGTACAAATGAGCAGTACTTC
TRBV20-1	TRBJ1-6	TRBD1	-	CSARDPPGGALGRYSYNSPLHF	TGCAGTGCTAGAGACCCCCCAGGGGGCGCATTGGGCCGGTACTCCTATAATTCACCCCTCCACTTT
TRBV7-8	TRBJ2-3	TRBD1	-	CASSAGQGSDTQYF	TGTGCCAGCAGCGCAGGACAGGGCTCAGATACGCAGTATTTT
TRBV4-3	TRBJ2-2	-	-	CASSQDHPGSANTGELFF	TGCGCCAGCAGCCAAGATCACCCCGGTAGCGCGAACACCGGGGAGCTGTTTTTT
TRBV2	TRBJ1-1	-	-	CASSLDQDKMNTEAFF	TGTGCCAGCAGTCTTGACCAAGACAAGATGAACACTGAAGCTTTCTTT
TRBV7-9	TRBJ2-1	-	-	CASSNLRTQTLDERFF	TGTGCCAGCAGTAACTTGAGAACGCAGACGTTGGATGAGCGGTTCTTC
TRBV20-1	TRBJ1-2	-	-	CSAAQGANYGYTF	TGCAGTGCTGCACAGGGAGCTAACTATGGCTACACCTTC
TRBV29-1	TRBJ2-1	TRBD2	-	CSPRLAGKDKQFF	TGCAGCCCTAGACTAGCGGGAAAGGACAAGCAGTTCTTC
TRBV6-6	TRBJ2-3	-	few	CASSYKAPDTQYF	TGTGCCAGCAGTTACAAAGCTCCAGATACGCAGTATTTT
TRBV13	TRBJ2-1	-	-	CASSLQTSILHEQFF	TGTGCCAGCAGCCTCCAGACTAGTATCTTACATGAGCAGTTCTTC
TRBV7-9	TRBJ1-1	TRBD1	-	CASSPGGQGWYEAFF	TGTGCCAGCAGCCCAGGGGGACAGGGATGGTATGAAGCTTTCTTT
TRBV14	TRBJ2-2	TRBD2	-	CASSRTSANTGELFF	TGTGCCAGCAGCCGAACTAGCGCTAACACCGGGGAGCTGTTTTTT
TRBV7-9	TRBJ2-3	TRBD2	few	CASSPSGPNTDTQYF	TGTGCCAGCAGCCCTAGCGGTCCTAACACAGATACGCAGTATTTT
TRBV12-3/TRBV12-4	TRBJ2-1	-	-	CASSSPLALNNEQFF	TGTGCCAGCAGTTCCCCCTTAGCGCTAAATAATGAGCAGTTCTTC
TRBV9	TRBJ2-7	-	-	CASSVDLASSYEQYF	TGTGCCAGCAGCGTAGATCTAGCCTCTTCCTACGAGCAGTACTTC
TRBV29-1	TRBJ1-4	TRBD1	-	CSVGRGRDEKLFF	TGCAGCGTTGGCAGGGGGCGGGATGAAAAACTGTTTTTT
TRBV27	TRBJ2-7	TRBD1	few	CASSTGANGEQYF	TGTGCCAGCAGCACAGGGGCGAACGGCGAGCAGTACTTC
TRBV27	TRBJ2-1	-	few	CASSLSVGGQNEQFF	TGTGCCAGCAGTTTATCAGTGGGGGGGCAAAATGAGCAGTTCTTC
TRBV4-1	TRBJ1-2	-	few	CASSQEPGSLYGYTF	TGCGCCAGCAGCCAAGAACCCGGTAGCCTCTATGGCTACACCTTC
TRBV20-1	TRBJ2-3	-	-	CSASPGAGTDTQYF	TGCAGTGCTAGCCCGGGGGCGGGAACAGATACGCAGTATTTT
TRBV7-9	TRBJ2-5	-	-	CASSLAASHRTQYF	TGTGCCAGCAGCTTAGCGGCCAGTCATCGGACCCAGTACTTC
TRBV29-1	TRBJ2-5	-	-	CSVKREVETQYF	TGCAGCGTCAAAAGGGAGGTAGAGACCCAGTACTTC
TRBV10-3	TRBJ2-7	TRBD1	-	CTISTGTVSYEQYF	TGTACCATCAGCACCGGGACAGTATCCTACGAGCAGTACTTC
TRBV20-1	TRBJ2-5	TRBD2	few	CSAQSREGSKAETQYF	TGCAGTGCTCAATCAAGGGAGGGATCCAAAGCAGAGACCCAGTACTTC